This record covers a single T cell receptor (beta chain). What it binds is not known. This sample is part of a study of beta chain features in type 1 diabetes. Points from the study as a whole: Cells carrying high TCR expression could end up over-represented when cDNA is sequenced.

Averaging around 120 mL, one heparinised blood draw was given by each donor. Sorting of CD4+ naive, central memory, regulatory and stem cell-like memory cells was performed via CD45RO/CCR7/CD25/CD127/CD95/CD27. TCRB transcripts that were expressed got sequenced, as all of the isolated RNA had been reverse transcribed. Measured with immunoSEQ multiplex PCR; TCRdb has only the in-frame clones, and not every one. Here the sample spans around 250,000 clones, over 12% being singletons. Germline CDR1 LNHDA, CDR2 SQIVND (reference sequence). V was clipped by 7 bases and J by 0 bases; unmatched bases: 9. This CDR3 contains 16 residues.

The receptor was isolated from a woman aged 40 to 50 in good health. The V gene is TRBV19, the J gene TRBJ2-1; TRBD2 matches 7 bases. Sequences were obtained from naive CD4+ T cells from blood. DNA for the CDR3: TGTGCCAGTAAAGAGCGGGGCGGACCCTCCTACAATGAGCAGTTCTTC. Encoded protein: CASKERGGPSYNEQFF.